This TCR beta chain was found in a study of blood T cell repertoires in COVID-19. Study information: Donors in the United States, Italy and Spain gave samples during acute or convalescent COVID-19.

The V gene end was trimmed by 0 bases and the J gene end by 7 bases; junction bases not matched to a gene: 6. Germline assignment: CDR1 SGDLS and CDR2 YYNGEE. This CDR3 contains 14 residues. Only in-frame clones appear in the TCRdb table, and some are missing; sequencing was by immunoSEQ multiplex PCR. This table has about 200,000 clones, around 83% appearing once. The TCR originated in a woman of 80 years or more with acute or convalescent COVID-19. Sample: peripheral blood. The chain links TRBV9 to TRBJ1-1, with 7 bases identical to TRBD1. This chain's CDR3 is CASSVDSGGFEAFF. The DNA for the CDR3 is TGTGCCAGCAGCGTAGATTCAGGGGGATTTGAAGCTTTCTTT.